These T cell receptor beta chains were read from a single sample in a study of Ad26.COV2.S vaccination and SARS-CoV-2 variants. The repertoire was sequenced with immunoSEQ multiplex PCR; TCRdb's copy has only in-frame clones and lacks some. The sample lists 300,000 to 400,000 clones, around 84% occurring once. Sequenced here: peripheral blood, sampled in a trial of Ad26.COV2.S vaccine versus placebo. The receptors shown here come from a person aged 18-65 years who received the Ad26.COV2.S COVID-19 vaccine or a placebo. Both conserved end residues are part of each CDR3. The D gene is left open where the match is weak. Rows give clone size only sometimes, using once, few, many, or a class for an expanded clone.

d_gene,j_gene,v_gene,abundance,CDR3aa,CDR3nt
NA,TRBJ1-1,TRBV4-1,NA,CASSQGTHRGGTEAFF,TGCGCCAGCAGCCAAGGAACCCATCGGGGAGGAACTGAAGCTTTCTTT
TRBD2,TRBJ2-2,TRBV29-1,NA,CSVDGSGGAYGGELFF,TGCAGCGTTGATGGTAGCGGGGGGGCCTATGGCGGGGAGCTGTTTTTT
TRBD2,TRBJ2-1,TRBV6-2/TRBV6-3,NA,CASSYAGLAGREFF,TGTGCCAGCAGTTACGCGGGACTAGCGGGTCGGGAGTTCTTC
NA,TRBJ1-1,TRBV4-1,NA,CASSDWWGPAASTEAFF,TGCGCCAGCTCCGACTGGTGGGGTCCCGCGGCCAGCACTGAAGCTTTCTTT
TRBD1,TRBJ1-5,TRBV6-1,NA,CASSEPGGSGLPQHF,TGTGCCAGCAGTGAACCAGGGGGCTCTGGATTGCCCCAGCATTTT
TRBD2,TRBJ2-7,TRBV19,NA,CASSIAGTSVYEQYF,TGTGCCAGTAGTATAGCGGGGACTAGCGTTTACGAGCAGTACTTC
TRBD1,TRBJ1-6,TRBV7-8,NA,CASSLRDSYNSPLHF,TGTGCCAGCAGCTTACGGGACAGCTATAATTCACCCCTCCACTTT
NA,TRBJ1-2,TRBV2,NA,CASSDGQIFYGYTF,TGTGCCAGCAGTGACGGACAGATTTTCTATGGCTACACCTTC
NA,TRBJ1-2,TRBV9,NA,CASSQGMGGHGYTF,TGTGCCAGCAGCCAAGGGATGGGGGGTCACGGCTACACCTTC
TRBD1,TRBJ2-1,TRBV11-3,few,CASSLGQGAYNEQFF,TGTGCCAGCAGCCTAGGACAGGGGGCCTACAATGAGCAGTTCTTC
NA,TRBJ2-1,TRBV10-2,NA,CASSAVVMAYNEQFF,TGCGCCAGCAGTGCGGTTGTTATGGCTTACAATGAGCAGTTCTTC
NA,TRBJ2-3,TRBV10-3,NA,CAISEGRDTTDTQYF,TGTGCCATCAGTGAGGGCAGGGACACCACAGATACGCAGTATTTT